What follows are 8 T cell receptor beta chains derived from one specimen sequenced in a study of CD8 T cells in ankylosing spondylitis. TCRdb redid the calling of the 5' RACE reads with MiXCR, one entry per CDR3 protein. The top ten hold around 33% of the sample, which has about 18,000 distinct CDR3 sequences, over 7% seen once. The sequenced material came from blood. These receptors came from a male donor with ankylosing spondylitis or in good health (not recorded which).

This clonotype was seen more than once but under ten times. The chain has TRBV6-5 and TRBJ2-1, with a possible D match to TRBD2 (7 bases). The CDR3 runs 14 residues. Germline V gene lookup returns CDR1 MNHEY and CDR2 SVGAGI. Trimming removed 2 bases at V and 6 bases at J, with 11 bases between. CDR3 loop: CASSYGGASNEQFF. The CDR3 DNA sequence: TGTGCCAGCAGTTACGGGGGGGCTAGCAATGAGCAGTTCTTC.

This sequence joins TRBV12-3 or TRBV12-4 and TRBJ2-4; D unresolved. This CDR3 contains 11 residues. V lost 5 bases and J lost 3, with 2 bases in between. The CDR3 sequence: CASSLKNIQYF. In DNA form, the CDR3 reads TGTGCCAGCAGTCTCAAAAACATTCAGTACTTC.

This clonotype appeared many times. The chain joins TRBV29-1 to TRBJ2-7, with 7 bases identical to TRBD1. The trim removed 6 bases at V and 3 bases at J, leaving 2 bases unmatched. The CDR3 length is 11 residues. From germline, CDR1 is SQVTM and CDR2 ANQGSEA. The CDR3 region is CSVGDSYEQYF. CDR3 nucleotides: TGCAGCGTGGGGGACAGCTACGAGCAGTACTTC.

The J gene is TRBJ1-1, the V gene TRBV2, with D perhaps matching TRBD1 (6 bases). The CDR3 runs to 16 residues. Germline CDR1 and CDR2: SNHLY and FYNNEI. V dropped 2 bases and J dropped 0 bases, with 13 bases sitting between them. Here the CDR3 DNA reads TGTGCCAGCAGTGAATTGGGGGGCCCCGTGAACACTGAAGCTTTCTTT. Amino acid sequence: CASSELGGPVNTEAFF.

This chain joins TRBV30 and TRBJ1-5, with unresolved D. The CDR3 runs 14 residues. CDR1 and CDR2 (germline): GTSNPN, SVGIG (reference sequence). Trimming stripped 0 bases from V and 7 bases from J, with 13 bases between. CDR3 loop: CAWSVDPPGQPQHF. CDR3 DNA: TGTGCCTGGAGTGTGGATCCACCGGGGCAGCCCCAGCATTTT.

There are a few counts of this clonotype. The chain recombines TRBV6-2 or TRBV6-3 with TRBJ2-7; 9 bases agree with TRBD1. The V segment lost 5 bases and the J segment 4 bases; nucleotides outside the gene matches: 9. Germline V gives CDR1 MNHEY, CDR2 SVGEGT. CDR3 length: 15 residues. CDR3 amino acids: CASSRTGDGFYEQYV. The CDR3 nucleotides are TGTGCCAGCAGTCGGACAGGGGACGGCTTTTACGAGCAGTACGTC.

This clonotype was counted a few times. The chain combines TRBV20-1 with TRBJ2-1; D possibly corresponds to TRBD1 (6 bases). The V and J ends lost 4 bases and 8 bases respectively, with 18 bases between them. This CDR3 region has 14 residues. Germline-derived CDR1 and CDR2 are DFQATT and SNEGSKA (reference sequence). The CDR3 DNA sequence: TGCAGTGCTACCAAGACAGGCCCGGACGATGAGCAGTTCTTC. This sequence encodes CSATKTGPDDEQFF.

This clonotype was seen a handful of times. The chain is built from TRBV3-1 and TRBJ2-4; 8 bases are a match to TRBD1. This CDR3 contains 19 residues. With V trimmed by 4 bases and J by 0 bases, 14 bases remained unmatched. CDR1 is LGHDT and CDR2 is YNNKEL in the germline V gene (reference sequence). CDR3 DNA: TGTGCCAGCAGCCCGCGGGACAGGCGTTTTTCCGCAGCCAAAAACATTCAGTACTTC. The encoded protein is CASSPRDRRFSAAKNIQYF.